This TCR beta chain was captured in a study of blood T cell repertoires in COVID-19. Overall study: The samples span acute and convalescent COVID-19 from the United States, Italy and Spain.

The protocol was immunoSEQ multiplex PCR, while the TCRdb copy is restricted to in-frame clones and leaves out a portion. Of about 360,000 clones listed, about 87% were seen once; the top ten hold about 3%. The germline V gene has CDR1 SGHRS and CDR2 YFSETQ. The CDR3 extends over 15 amino acids. J lost 4 bases, V lost 4 bases, and 7 bases had no gene match. The chain carries TRBV5-1 and TRBJ2-1; 8 bases are shared with TRBD2. Sequencing input: peripheral blood. This TCR came from a human donor in a cohort sampled during active COVID-19. The CDR3 nucleotides are TGCGCCAGCAGCCTGCCCGGGGGGGAGTACAATGAGCAGTTCTTC. The encoded protein is CASSLPGGEYNEQFF.